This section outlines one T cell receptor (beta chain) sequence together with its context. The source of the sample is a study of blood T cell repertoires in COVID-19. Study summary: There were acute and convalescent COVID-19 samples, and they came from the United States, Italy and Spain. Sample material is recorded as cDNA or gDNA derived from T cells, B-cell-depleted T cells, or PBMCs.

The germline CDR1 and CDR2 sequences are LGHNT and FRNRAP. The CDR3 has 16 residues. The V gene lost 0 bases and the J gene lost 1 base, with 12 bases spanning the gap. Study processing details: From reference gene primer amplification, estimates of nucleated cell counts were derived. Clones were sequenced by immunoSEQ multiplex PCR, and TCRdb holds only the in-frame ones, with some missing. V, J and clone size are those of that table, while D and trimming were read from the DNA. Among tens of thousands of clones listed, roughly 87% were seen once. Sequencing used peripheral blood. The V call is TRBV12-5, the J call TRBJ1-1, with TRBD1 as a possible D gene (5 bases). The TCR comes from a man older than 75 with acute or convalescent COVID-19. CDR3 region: CASGLVLSRENTEAFF. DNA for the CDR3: TGTGCTAGTGGTTTGGTACTTAGCAGGGAGAACACTGAAGCTTTCTTT.